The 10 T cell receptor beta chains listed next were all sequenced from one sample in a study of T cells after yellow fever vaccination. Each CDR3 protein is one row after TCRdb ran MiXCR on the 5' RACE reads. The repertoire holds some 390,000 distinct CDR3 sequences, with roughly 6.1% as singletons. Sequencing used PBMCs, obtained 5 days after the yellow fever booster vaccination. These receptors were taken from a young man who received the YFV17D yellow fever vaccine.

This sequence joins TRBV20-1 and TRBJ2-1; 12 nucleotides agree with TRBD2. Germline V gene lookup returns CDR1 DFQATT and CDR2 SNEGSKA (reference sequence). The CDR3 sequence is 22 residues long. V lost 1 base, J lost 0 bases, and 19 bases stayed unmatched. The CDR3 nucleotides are TGCAGTGCTAGAGTTCTTCGTACTTCTGGGACTAGCGGGCGAAGCTCCTACAATGAGCAGTTCTTC. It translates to CSARVLRTSGTSGRSSYNEQFF.

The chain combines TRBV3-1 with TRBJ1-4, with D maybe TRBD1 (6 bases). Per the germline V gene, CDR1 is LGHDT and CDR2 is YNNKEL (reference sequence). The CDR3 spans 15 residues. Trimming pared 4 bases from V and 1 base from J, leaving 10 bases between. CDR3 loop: CASSPHRETNEKLFF. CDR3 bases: TGTGCCAGCAGCCCGCACAGGGAAACTAATGAAAAACTGTTTTTT.

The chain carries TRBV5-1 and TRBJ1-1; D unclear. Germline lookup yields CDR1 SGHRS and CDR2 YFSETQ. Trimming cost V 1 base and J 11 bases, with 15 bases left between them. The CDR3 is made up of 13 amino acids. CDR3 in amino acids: CASSLFRGREAFF. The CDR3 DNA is TGCGCCAGCAGCTTGTTTCGGGGTCGTGAGGCTTTCTTT. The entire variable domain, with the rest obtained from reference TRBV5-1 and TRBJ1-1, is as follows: KAGVTQTPRYLIKTRGQQVTLSCSPISGHRSVSWYQQTPGQGLQFLFEYFSETQRNKGNFPGRFSGRQFSNSRSEMNVSTLELGDSALYLCASSLFRGREAFFGQGTRLTVV.

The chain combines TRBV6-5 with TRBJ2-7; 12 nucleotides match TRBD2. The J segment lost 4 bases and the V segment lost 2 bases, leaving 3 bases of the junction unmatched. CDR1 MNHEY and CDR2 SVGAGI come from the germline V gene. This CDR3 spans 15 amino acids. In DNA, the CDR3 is TGTGCCAGCAGTTACAAGCTAGCGGGAGGGTACGAGCAGTACTTC. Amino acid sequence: CASSYKLAGGYEQYF.

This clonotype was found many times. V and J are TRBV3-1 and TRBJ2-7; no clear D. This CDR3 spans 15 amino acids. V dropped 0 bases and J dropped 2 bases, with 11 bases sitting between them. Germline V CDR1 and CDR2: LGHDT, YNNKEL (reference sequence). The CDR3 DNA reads TGTGCCAGCAGCCAAGACCACAGAATCCCCTACGAGCAGTACTTC. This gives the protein CASSQDHRIPYEQYF.

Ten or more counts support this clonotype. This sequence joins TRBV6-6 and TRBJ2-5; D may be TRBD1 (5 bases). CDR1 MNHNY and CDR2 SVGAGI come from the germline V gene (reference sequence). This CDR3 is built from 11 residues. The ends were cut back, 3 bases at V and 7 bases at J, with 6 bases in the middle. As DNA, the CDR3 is TGTGCCAGCAGTTATCAGGGGACCCAGTACTTC. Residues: CASSYQGTQYF.

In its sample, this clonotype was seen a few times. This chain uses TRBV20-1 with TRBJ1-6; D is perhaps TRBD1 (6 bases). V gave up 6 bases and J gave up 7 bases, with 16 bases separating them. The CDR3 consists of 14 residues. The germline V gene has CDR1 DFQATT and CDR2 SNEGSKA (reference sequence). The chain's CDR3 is CSALLGGSNSPLHF. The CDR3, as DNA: TGCAGTGCCCTACTGGGGGGCTCGAATTCACCCCTCCACTTT.

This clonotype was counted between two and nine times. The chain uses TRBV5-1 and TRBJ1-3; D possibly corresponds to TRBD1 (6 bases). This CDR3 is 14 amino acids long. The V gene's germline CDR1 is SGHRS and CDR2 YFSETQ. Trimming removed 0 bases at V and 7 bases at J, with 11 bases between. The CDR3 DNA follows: TGCGCCAGCAGCTTGGCGGTCCAGGGGAACACCATATATTTT. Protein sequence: CASSLAVQGNTIYF.

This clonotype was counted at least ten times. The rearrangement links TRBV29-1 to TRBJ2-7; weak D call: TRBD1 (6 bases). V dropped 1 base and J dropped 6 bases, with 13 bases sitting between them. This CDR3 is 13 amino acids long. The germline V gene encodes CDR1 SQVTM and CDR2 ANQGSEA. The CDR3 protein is CSVEGPRGGEQYF. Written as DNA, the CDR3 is TGCAGCGTTGAAGGCCCCAGGGGTGGCGAGCAGTACTTC.

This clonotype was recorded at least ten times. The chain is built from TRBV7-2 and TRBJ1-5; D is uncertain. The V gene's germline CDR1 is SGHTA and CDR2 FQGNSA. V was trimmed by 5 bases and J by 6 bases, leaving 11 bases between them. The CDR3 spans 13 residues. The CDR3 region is CASSPGGFQPQHF. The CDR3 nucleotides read TGTGCCAGCAGCCCGGGTGGGTTTCAGCCCCAGCATTTT.